The sequence of this T cell receptor beta chain was determined in a study of cytomegalovirus exposure and HLA in healthy donors. Profiling relied on immunoSEQ multiplex PCR, and the TCRdb table lists in-frame clones only, not all of them. This sample has approximately 220,000 clones, with 87% found just once. General study findings and limits: First-cohort TCR clusters tended to co-occur in the approximately 110 validation repertoires, a later analysis found.

Points on this clone: The target antigen is unknown.

Trimming took 0 bases from V and 10 from J; bases not matched to a gene: 4. This CDR3 region has 14 residues. Germline CDR1 SGDLS, CDR2 YYNGEE. Sequencing was performed on PBMCs. The receptor's source is a man younger than 35 in good health and CMV-seronegative. The rearrangement joins TRBV9 to TRBJ1-1; the match to TRBD1 covers 12 bases. CDR3 sequence: CASSVEGQGARAFF. The CDR3, as DNA: TGTGCCAGCAGCGTAGAGGGACAGGGGGCTCGAGCTTTCTTT.